This T cell receptor (beta chain) emerged from a study of human T cells and chemical hapten exposure. TCRdb re-called the RACE reads through MiXCR, storing one row per CDR3 protein. The profile shows about 260,000 distinct CDR3 sequences, 7% to 10% of them singletons. Time point indicated: pre-sensitization, week 0. Sample treatment: therapeutic diphenylcyclopropenone sensitization with weekly scalp DPC. Losses at the gene ends were 6 bases for V and 7 bases for J; bases not matched to a gene: 11. This CDR3 region has 15 residues. Material: whole blood, obtained in connection with sensitization to the hapten diphenylcyclopropenone (DPC). The receptor's source is a woman between 35 and 50 years old with alopecia areata. Some clones in this sample may be carry-over from other donors' samples. The chain recombines TRBV12-3 or TRBV12-4 with TRBJ2-1; 8 nucleotides line up with TRBD1. As DNA, the CDR3 is TGTGCCAGCAGGGCGGACAGGGCAAGTTTGAATGAGCAGTTCTTC. Its translation is CASRADRASLNEQFF.